Sequencing of this T cell receptor (beta chain) was carried out in a study of vaccination and CD4 T cells after COVID-19 (dated by TCRdb to between 2021 and 2022). Broadly, across the study: Every convalescent patient had a positive nasal swab PCR test for SARS-CoV-2, with mild disease in 8 to 10 patients and severe disease in one. The convalescent cohort comprised six males and four females, including two Hispanic individuals, seven Caucasians, two Asians and one multiracial person. Participants got two doses of the Pfizer-BioNTech BNT162b2 vaccine (n=8) or two doses of the Moderna mRNA-1273 vaccine (n=2). Post-COVID blood samples from convalescent patients were collected a median of roughly 100 days after diagnosis, with a range of roughly 30 to 170 days. The time from the second vaccine dose to post-vaccine blood sampling had a median of roughly 77 days and ranged from roughly 13 to 241 days. Overlapping spike peptide pools from SARS-CoV-2 and from the common cold coronaviruses HCoV-NL63, HCoV-OC43 and HCoV-229E were used as culture stimuli. As controls, cultures received a CEFX viral epitope pool (the positive control), an HIV-1 Nef peptide pool (the negative control), or no peptide at all. The spike-specific CD4+ TCR repertoire was compared before and after mRNA vaccination in ten to eleven COVID-19 convalescent patients and a few infection-naive healthy vaccine recipients.

The paper as a whole reports these results and caveats: The median number of SARS-CoV-2-reactive clonotypes rose from 20 to 25 after infection to roughly 38 after vaccination, but the change was not significant. Of the vaccine-specific clones found in convalescent patients, nearly all (304 of 307) were mono-reactive for SARS-CoV-2 spike instead of being cross-reactive with common cold coronaviruses. In convalescent patients, a median roughly 83% of post-vaccine SARS-CoV-2-reactive clones were detected only after vaccination, and vaccine-specific priming was suggested by this finding. Relatively few convalescent patients were included in the study, and early timepoints after natural infection were not analyzed.

Libraries came from PCR. DNA from cultured CD4+ T cells underwent TCR sequencing with the Oncomine TCR Beta short-read assay at the Johns Hopkins FTIC core. The QIAamp micro DNA kit was used to extract genomic DNA from the cultured CD4+ T cells. Oncomine TCR Beta libraries from cultured CD4+ T cells were pooled with unique dual indexes and sequenced on an Illumina iSeq 100. The authors processed their data as follows. Non-productive sequences were removed, and CDR3s not starting with C, not ending with F or W, or shorter than 7 amino acids were discarded. The MANAFEST web application was used to identify antigen-specific clonotypes by comparing peptide-stimulated wells against reference wells and other culture wells. To be called positive, a clone needed an FDR below 0.05, an odds ratio above 5, and a productive frequency above 0.1% in at least two of three replicate wells. A clonotype was classed as cross-reactive if the clonotype showed significant expansion both in SARS-CoV-2 spike wells and in at least one common cold coronavirus spike condition. CDR3 homology was assessed with Levenshtein distances (stringdist) and unrooted phylogenetic trees (ape) in R version 3.6.1. TCRdb reanalyzed the raw reads on its own, using fastp at Q25 for trimming and MiXCR for clone calling, and kept in-frame beta chains. Entries that share a CDR3 protein sequence are merged under the most common genes and DNA. TCRdb's processing, not the authors', yielded these V and J calls. The sample contains about 14,000 distinct CDR3 sequences, roughly 62% of them found a single time. The ten largest clones capture approximately 7.4% of the sample.

This clonotype was detected only a few times. No antigen is known for it. There are no base qualities to consult, and no much larger clone falls within one base. The treatment or condition label, as the study defines it: approximately nine-day PBMC culture with coronavirus spike peptide pools or control peptides (ViraFEST assay). The study used the ViraFEST assay, which expanded antigen-specific T cells with peptide pools and then identified expanded clonotypes by TCR sequencing. The convalescent patients' positive SARS-CoV-2 PCR tests fell between March and December 2020, which was before the Alpha, Beta and Delta variants emerged in the United States. Some 2 million PBMCs per well were cultured in IMDM with roughly 5% human AB serum and 9 to 10 IU/ml IL-2, plus 10 ug/ml peptide pools. On days 3 and 7, half of the culture medium was replaced with fresh IL-2-containing medium. After 10 days of culture, CD4+ T cells were isolated by negative selection using the EasySep CD4+ T cell isolation kit. PBMCs were separated from whole blood using Ficoll-Paque Plus gradient centrifugation and then either used fresh or cryopreserved at -140C. In general, triplicate wells were set up for every culture condition.

The trim is 3 bases for V and 4 bases for J, with a gap of 3 bases between the germline ends. The germline V gene gives CDR1 as SGHTA and CDR2 as FQGNSA. The CDR3 measures 11 amino acids from cysteine to phenylalanine. Just CDR3 DNA is preserved here, 33 bases in frame from base 1. The sequence was collected from a human donor who had recovered from COVID-19. The rearrangement joined TRBV7-2 to TRBJ2-5, with the D segment identity uncertain. Material for sequencing was CD4+ T cells from blood, cultured in vitro. The CDR3 loop reads CASSFTETQYF. The sequence in DNA is TGTGCCAGCAGCTTCACAGAGACCCAGTACTTC.